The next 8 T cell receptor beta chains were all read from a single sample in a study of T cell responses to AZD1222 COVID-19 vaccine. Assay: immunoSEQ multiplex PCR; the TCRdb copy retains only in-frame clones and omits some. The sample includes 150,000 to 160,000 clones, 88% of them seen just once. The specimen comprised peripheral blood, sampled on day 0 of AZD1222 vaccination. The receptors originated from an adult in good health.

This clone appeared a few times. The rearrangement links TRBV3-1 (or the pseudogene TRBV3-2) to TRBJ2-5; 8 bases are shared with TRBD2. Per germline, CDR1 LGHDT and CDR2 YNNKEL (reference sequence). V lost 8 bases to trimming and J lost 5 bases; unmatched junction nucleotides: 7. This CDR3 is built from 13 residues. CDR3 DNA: TGTGCCAGCGCTCGGGGGGGCCCGGAGACCCAGTACTTC. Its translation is CASARGGPETQYF.

CDR3 bases: TGCACCCTGTCCGTCGGCTTACTTTACGAGCAGTACTTC. Translating it yields CTLSVGLLYEQYF. This sequence joins TRBV29-1 and TRBJ2-7; the D is unclear. Germline CDR1 reads SQVTM; CDR2 reads ANQGSEA. This CDR3 region has 13 residues.

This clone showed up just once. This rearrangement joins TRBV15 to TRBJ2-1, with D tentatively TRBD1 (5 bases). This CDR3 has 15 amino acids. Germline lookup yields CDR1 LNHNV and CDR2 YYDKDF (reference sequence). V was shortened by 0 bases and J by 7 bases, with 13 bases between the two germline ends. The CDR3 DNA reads TGTGCCACCAGCAGAGAAATCTCCCGACAGAATGAGCAGTTCTTC. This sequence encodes CATSREISRQNEQFF.

The CDR3 loop is CASSPGQGGTEAFF. CDR3 DNA: TGTGCCAGCTCACCCGGACAGGGTGGCACTGAAGCTTTCTTT. The chain combines TRBV18 with TRBJ1-1; TRBD1 aligns across 8 bases. The CDR3 consists of 14 residues. CDR1 is KGHSH and CDR2 is LQKENI in the germline V gene. V shed 3 bases and J 4 bases; nucleotides not matched to a gene: 4.

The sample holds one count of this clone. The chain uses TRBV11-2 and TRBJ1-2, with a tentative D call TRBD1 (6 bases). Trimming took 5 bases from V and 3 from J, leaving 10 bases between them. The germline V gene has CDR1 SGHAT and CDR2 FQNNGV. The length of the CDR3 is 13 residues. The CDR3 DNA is TGTGCCAGCAGCACCGACAGGTACTATGGCTACACCTTC. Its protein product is CASSTDRYYGYTF.

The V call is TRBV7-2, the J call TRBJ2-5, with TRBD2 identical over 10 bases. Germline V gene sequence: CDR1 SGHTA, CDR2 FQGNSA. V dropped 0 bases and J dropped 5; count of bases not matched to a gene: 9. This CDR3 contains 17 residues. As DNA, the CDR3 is TGTGCCAGCAGCTTAGCCCATAGCGGGGGGAGTTTGGAGACCCAGTACTTC. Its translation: CASSLAHSGGSLETQYF.

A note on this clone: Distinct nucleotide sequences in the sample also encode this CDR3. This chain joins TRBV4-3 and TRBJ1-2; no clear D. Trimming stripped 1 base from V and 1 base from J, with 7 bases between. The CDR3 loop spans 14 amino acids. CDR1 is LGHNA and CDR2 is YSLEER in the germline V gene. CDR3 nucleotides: TGCGCCAGCAGCCAAGTTTCGGGTAACTATGGCTACACCTTC. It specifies CASSQVSGNYGYTF.

For the CDR3, the DNA is TGTGCCAGCAGTGATAGGTTTCTTCATCCGGGACAGGGGGACACAGATACGCAGTATTTT. Amino acids: CASSDRFLHPGQGDTDTQYF. This rearrangement joins TRBV2 to TRBJ2-3; 11 nucleotides match TRBD1. Per the germline V gene, CDR1 is SNHLY and CDR2 is FYNNEI. The trim removed 3 bases at V and 2 bases at J, leaving 16 bases unmatched. This CDR3 has 20 residues.